Below are 28 T cell receptor beta chains sequenced from a single sample in a study of blood T cell repertoires in COVID-19. Using immunoSEQ multiplex PCR, the repertoire was profiled, and TCRdb retains in-frame clones only, with some absent. Among some 200,000 clones listed, over 60% were seen once. Sample: peripheral blood. The origin of the receptors is a woman aged 70 to 79 with acute or convalescent COVID-19.

The rearrangement uses TRBV6-6 and TRBJ2-5; 8 bases are a match to TRBD1. The J segment lost 5 bases and the V segment lost 5 bases, leaving 10 bases of the junction unmatched. The CDR3 extends over 15 amino acids. In germline, CDR1 is MNHNY, CDR2 SVGAGI (reference sequence). CDR3 amino acids: CASSGPGTGLETQYF. The CDR3 coding sequence is TGTGCCAGCAGTGGCCCCGGGACAGGCTTGGAGACCCAGTACTTC.

This clone was seen once. The chain links TRBV3-1 (or the pseudogene TRBV3-2) to TRBJ2-3, with D possibly matching TRBD2 (6 bases). The CDR3 consists of 16 residues. Per the germline V gene, CDR1 is LGHDT and CDR2 is YNNKEL (reference sequence). Trimming removed 0 bases from V and 2 bases from J, with 12 bases in between. The CDR3 DNA sequence: TGTGCCAGCAGCCAAGATTTGGGGGGAGTCACAGATACGCAGTATTTT. Translating gives CASSQDLGGVTDTQYF.

This clone was observed once. The chain is built from TRBV5-1 and TRBJ2-7, with D unresolved. The CDR3 contains 13 residues. Germline CDR1 and CDR2: SGHRS and YFSETQ. V was shortened by 0 bases and J by 2 bases, with 6 bases between the two germline ends. CDR3 DNA sequence: TGCGCCAGCAGCTTGGACGCGGCCTACGAGCAGTACTTC. Translated: CASSLDAAYEQYF.

The chain combines TRBV27 with TRBJ2-1; a possible D gene is TRBD1 (6 bases). Germline loops: CDR1 MNHEY, CDR2 SMNVEV (reference sequence). The CDR3 contains 14 residues. V lost 5 bases, J lost 6 bases, and 14 bases lay in between. The CDR3 reads CASSPRDRFNEQFF. The CDR3 coding sequence is TGTGCCAGCAGTCCGCGCGACAGGTTCAATGAGCAGTTCTTC.

The chain recombines TRBV19 with TRBJ2-7, with 7 bases lining up with TRBD2. The CDR3 extends over 12 amino acids. The trim removed 6 bases at V and 2 bases at J, leaving 1 base unmatched. Germline V gene sequence: CDR1 LNHDA, CDR2 SQIVND (reference sequence). The CDR3 reads CASSAGAYEQYF. CDR3 in DNA: TGTGCCAGTAGCGCGGGAGCCTACGAGCAGTACTTC.

In regard to this clone: At one of its ends the junction is not consistent with the germline gene, which may arise from a read error. This chain joins TRBV5-4 and TRBJ2-3; a weak D match, TRBD1 (6 bases). In germline, CDR1 is SGHNT, CDR2 YYREEE (reference sequence). This CDR3 is 13 amino acids long. In DNA form, the CDR3 reads TGTGCCGGCAGCATACAGGGCAGGGATACGCAGTATTTT. Protein sequence: CAGSIQGRDTQYF.

This clone turned up a few times. The chain employs TRBV6-6 and TRBJ2-1, with D unresolved. Germline V gives CDR1 MNHNY, CDR2 SVGAGI (reference sequence). This CDR3 contains 9 residues. Between the trimmed V and J ends, which lost 8 bases and 9 bases, there was a span of 5 bases. The chain's CDR3 is CASGGEQFF. In nucleotides, the CDR3 is TGTGCCAGCGGCGGTGAGCAGTTCTTC.

This chain links TRBV6-5 with TRBJ2-3, with D maybe TRBD1 (5 bases). Per the germline V gene, CDR1 is MNHEY and CDR2 is SVGAGI. The CDR3 has 15 residues. V was cut by 0 bases and J by 6 bases, with 13 bases left in between. CDR3 region: CASSYSFWGADTQYF. The CDR3 DNA follows: TGTGCCAGCAGTTACTCGTTCTGGGGCGCGGATACGCAGTATTTT.

This rearrangement joins TRBV5-1 to TRBJ2-3; 7 bases are shared with TRBD2. V trimming: 0 bases; J trimming: 5 bases; junction bases outside the gene matches: 3. The CDR3 sequence is 14 residues long. CDR1 and CDR2 (germline): SGHRS, YFSETQ. This CDR3 is CASSLVASGDTQYF. CDR3 bases: TGCGCCAGCAGCTTGGTCGCTAGCGGAGATACGCAGTATTTT.

CDR3 coding DNA: TGCAGCGTTGAAGATAGGAGGGCCGGATACAATGAGCAGTTCTTC. This sequence encodes CSVEDRRAGYNEQFF. The chain has TRBV29-1 and TRBJ2-1; the D gene is possibly TRBD2 (6 bases). The CDR3 extends over 15 amino acids. V lost 0 bases and J lost 4, with 13 bases in between. Germline V gene lookup returns CDR1 SQVTM and CDR2 ANQGSEA.

The chain is built from TRBV12-5 and TRBJ1-1; D remains ambiguous. Germline lookup yields CDR1 LGHNT and CDR2 FRNRAP. This CDR3 is 13 amino acids long. The CDR3 DNA reads as TGTGCCTGGGGAGGAGAAATGAACACTGAAGCTTTCTTT. Protein: CAWGGEMNTEAFF. The whole variable domain, filled in from reference TRBV12-5 and TRBJ1-1, reads DARVTQTPRHKVTEMGQEVTMRCQPILGHNTVFWYRQTMMQGLELLAYFRNRAPLDDSGMPKDRFSAEMPDATLATLKIQPSEPRDSAVYFCAWGGEMNTEAFFGQGTRLTVV.

This clone was found many times. This chain uses TRBV7-2 with TRBJ2-7, with D unresolved. CDR1 is SGHTA, CDR2 FQGNSA, per germline. The germline V and J ends were trimmed by 3 bases and 7 bases, with 10 bases remaining between them. The CDR3 totals 12 residues. The CDR3 region has the DNA TGTGCCAGCAGCTTCGCCAGCAGGGAGCAGTACTTC. It specifies CASSFASREQYF.

CDR3 in amino acids: CASRLSRQSIYF. CDR3 DNA: TGTGCCAGCAGGCTAAGTAGACAATCCATATATTTT. The V gene is TRBV2, the J gene TRBJ1-3; D gene unclear. Germline-derived CDR1 and CDR2 are SNHLY and FYNNEI. The CDR3 sequence is 12 residues long. With 6 bases removed from V and 11 bases from J, the gap between germline ends came to 14 bases.

This chain joins TRBV6-2 or TRBV6-3 and TRBJ2-7; 7 positions agree with TRBD1. The trim removed 7 bases at V and 1 base at J, leaving 4 bases unmatched. This CDR3 has 13 amino acids. The germline V gene has CDR1 MNHEY and CDR2 SVGEGT. The CDR3 bases are TGTGCCAGCACCCCGGGACAGTCCTACGAGCAGTACTTC. It encodes CASTPGQSYEQYF.

V usage is TRBV6-5 and J usage is TRBJ1-1; possibly TRBD1 for D (6 bases). V lost 6 bases, J lost 3 bases, and 14 bases lay in between. This CDR3 is built from 14 residues. Germline values: CDR1 MNHEY, CDR2 SVGAGI. Here the CDR3 reads CASSRKGGDTEAFF. The CDR3 nucleotides are TGTGCCAGCAGCCGCAAGGGGGGGGACACTGAAGCTTTCTTT.

This chain links TRBV6-5 with TRBJ2-2; 10 nucleotides agree with TRBD1. With 4 bases clipped from V and 6 bases from J, the junction kept 8 bases outside the gene matches. The CDR3 sequence is 16 residues long. From germline, CDR1 is MNHEY and CDR2 SVGAGI. In DNA form, the CDR3 reads TGTGCCAGCAGTTTATCCGGGACAGGGGTGTCCGGGGAGCTGTTTTTT. It is translated as CASSLSGTGVSGELFF.

The chain uses TRBV6-5 and TRBJ2-1; D is uncertain. V was cut by 4 bases and J by 7 bases, with 8 bases left in between. CDR3 size: 12 residues. The germline gives CDR1 MNHEY, CDR2 SVGAGI. The DNA for the CDR3 is TGTGCCAGCAGTTCTCGGGTGAATGAGCAGTTCTTC. Protein product: CASSSRVNEQFF.

V gene TRBV27 combines with J gene TRBJ2-5; 7 nucleotides match TRBD1. The CDR3 sequence is 15 residues long. Germline assignment: CDR1 MNHEY and CDR2 SMNVEV (reference sequence). Germline trimming cut 6 bases from V and 5 bases from J; bases unmatched to any gene: 12. CDR3 in DNA: TGTGCCAGCAGGAACAGGGGCGCGTTAGGGGAGACCCAGTACTTC. Encoded protein: CASRNRGALGETQYF.

The chain is built from TRBV13 and TRBJ2-7, with D tentatively TRBD1 (5 bases). The germline V and J ends were trimmed by 4 bases and 3 bases, with 16 bases remaining between them. Germline CDR1 and CDR2: PRHDT and FYEKMQ (reference sequence). The CDR3 runs to 15 residues. The CDR3 nucleotides are TGTGCCAGCAGCTCCACCGCCGACAGCCACTACGAGCAGTACTTC. Protein sequence: CASSSTADSHYEQYF. Full variable domain (remainder filled in from reference TRBV13 and TRBJ2-7): AAGVIQSPRHLIKEKRETATLKCYPIPRHDTVYWYQQGPGQDPQFLISFYEKMQSDKGSIPDRFSAQQFSDYHSELNMSSLELGDSALYFCASSSTADSHYEQYFGPGTRLTVT.

This clone was detected a few times. This rearrangement joins TRBV29-1 to TRBJ2-3; 7 nucleotides agree with TRBD2. Trimming at V came to 4 bases and at J to 0 bases, leaving 4 bases not matched to a gene. This CDR3 is 14 amino acids long. Germline V lookup: CDR1 SQVTM, CDR2 ANQGSEA. The CDR3 sequence: CSVGLAVSTDTQYF. CDR3 sequence (DNA): TGCAGCGTTGGGCTAGCGGTTAGCACAGATACGCAGTATTTT.

On this clone itself: This sample also contains other DNA sequences that code for the same CDR3. V and J are TRBV4-1 and TRBJ1-2, with no clear D. CDR3 length: 12 amino acids. Germline CDR1 and CDR2: MGHRA and YSYEKL. V gave up 1 base and J gave up 8 bases, with 8 bases separating them. CDR3 DNA: TGCGCCAGCAGCCAAGCCGGGTACGGCTACACCTTC. This encodes CASSQAGYGYTF.

The V and J genes are TRBV24-1 and TRBJ2-1; tentative D call: TRBD2 (7 bases). CDR3 length equals 15 residues. The ends were cut back, 4 bases at V and 3 bases at J, with 12 bases in the middle. Germline V lookup: CDR1 KGHDR, CDR2 SFDVKD. CDR3 in amino acids: CATSEGGESYNEQFF. The CDR3 DNA reads TGTGCCACCAGTGAAGGGGGGGAAAGCTACAATGAGCAGTTCTTC.

The gene calls are TRBV2 and TRBJ2-7, with a weak D call TRBD1 (5 bases). The CDR3 is made up of 15 amino acids. Germline CDR1 SNHLY, CDR2 FYNNEI. The ends were cut back, 4 bases at V and 3 bases at J, with 16 bases in the middle. Written as DNA, the CDR3 is TGTGCCAGCAGTGCTTCCGAAGGGGTTCACTACGAGCAGTACTTC. Translated: CASSASEGVHYEQYF.

In its sample, this clone was seen once. The germline gene is not matched at one end of the junction; a read error may be the cause. The identical CDR3 is also encoded by other nucleotide sequences in the sample. The chain joins TRBV11-2 to TRBJ2-3, with a possible D match to TRBD1 (6 bases). The length of the CDR3 is 15 residues. Germline V gene sequence: CDR1 SGHAT, CDR2 FQNNGV. CDR3 protein: CASRTTGLITDTQYF. The CDR3 DNA follows: TGCGCCAGCAGGACGACAGGACTTATCACAGATACGCAGTATTTT.

V is TRBV19 and J is TRBJ1-1, with D perhaps TRBD1 (6 bases). From germline, CDR1 is LNHDA and CDR2 SQIVND (reference sequence). The CDR3 extends over 14 amino acids. Trimming shortened V by 5 bases and J by 8 bases, and 18 bases separated the two germline ends. The CDR3 coding sequence is TGTGCCAGTAGTCAACAGGGCCCCGGCTCAGAAGCTTTCTTT. Translated: CASSQQGPGSEAFF.

The chain has TRBV29-1 and TRBJ2-5, with D perhaps matching TRBD1 (6 bases). Germline assignment: CDR1 SQVTM and CDR2 ANQGSEA. Between the trimmed V and J ends, which lost 7 bases and 5 bases, there was a span of 14 bases. The CDR3 is made up of 12 amino acids. The CDR3 DNA reads as TGCAGCGCTATACAGGGATTGGAGACCCAGTACTTC. This sequence encodes CSAIQGLETQYF.

A few counts support this clone. The rearrangement uses TRBV30 and TRBJ1-6, with D possibly being TRBD1 (6 bases). Trimming left V 3 bases short and J 7 bases short, with 16 bases between. Germline loops: CDR1 GTSNPN, CDR2 SVGIG (reference sequence). The CDR3 sequence is 15 residues long. The CDR3 DNA reads TGTGCCTGGAGCCCCGGGACAACGGGGAATTCACCCCTCCACTTT. Encoded protein: CAWSPGTTGNSPLHF.

This chain links TRBV7-2 with TRBJ2-7, with D tentatively TRBD2 (5 bases). V lost 5 bases and J 2 bases, leaving 10 bases between the germline ends. CDR1 and CDR2 from the germline V gene are SGHTA and FQGNSA. This CDR3 region has 13 residues. The CDR3 sequence is CASSLGVAYEQYF. Here the CDR3 DNA reads TGTGCCAGCAGCCTCGGGGTCGCCTACGAGCAGTACTTC.